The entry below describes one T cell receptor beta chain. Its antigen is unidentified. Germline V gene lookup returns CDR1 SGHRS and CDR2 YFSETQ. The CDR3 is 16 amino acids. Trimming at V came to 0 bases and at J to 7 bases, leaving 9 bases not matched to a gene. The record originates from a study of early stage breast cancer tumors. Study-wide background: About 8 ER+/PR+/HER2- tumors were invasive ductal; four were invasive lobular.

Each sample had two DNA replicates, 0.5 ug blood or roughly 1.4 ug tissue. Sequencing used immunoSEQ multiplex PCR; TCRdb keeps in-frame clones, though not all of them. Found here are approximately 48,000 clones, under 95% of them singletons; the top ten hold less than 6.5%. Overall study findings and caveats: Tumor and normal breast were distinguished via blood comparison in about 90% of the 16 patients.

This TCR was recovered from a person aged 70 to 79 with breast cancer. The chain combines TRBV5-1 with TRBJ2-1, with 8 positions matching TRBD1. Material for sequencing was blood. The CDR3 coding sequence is TGCGCCAGCAGCTTGGCCGGGCAGGGGGCGCATAATGAGCAGTTCTTC. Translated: CASSLAGQGAHNEQFF. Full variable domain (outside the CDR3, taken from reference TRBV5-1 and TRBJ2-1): KAGVTQTPRYLIKTRGQQVTLSCSPISGHRSVSWYQQTPGQGLQFLFEYFSETQRNKGNFPGRFSGRQFSNSRSEMNVSTLELGDSALYLCASSLAGQGAHNEQFFGPGTRLTVL.